The present entry profiles one T cell receptor (beta chain) with its context. What it recognizes is unknown. These data are taken from a study of CD8 T cells in Susac syndrome. General study points: Susac CD8+ cells expanded clonally the most in TEMRA cells and in active patients.

Patients with Susac syndrome met the recently defined diagnostic criteria for definite or probable disease. With random hexamers, reverse transcription was performed on roughly 0.45 to 1 ug of RNA. Amplification of TCR beta CDR3 spanned 54 Vbeta and 13 Jbeta via immunoSEQ multiplex PCR. TCRdb independently ran MiXCR on the immunoSEQ multiplex PCR reads; one entry per CDR3 protein. The data show about 83,000 distinct CDR3 sequences, with approximately 96% seen just once and more than 0.35% held by the top ten. Trimming cost V 5 bases and J 7 bases, with 9 bases left between them. This CDR3 is 11 amino acids long.

This chain connects TRBV12-3 or TRBV12-4 to TRBJ2-7, with a tentative D call TRBD2 (5 bases). The sequence derives from a human donor with Susac syndrome. What was sequenced was CD8+ T cells from PBMCs. CDR3: CASSLDFEQYF. The CDR3 nucleotides are TGTGCCAGCAGTCTGGACTTTGAGCAGTACTTC.